Presented here are 20 T cell receptor beta chains from one specimen sequenced in a study of early T cells in non-severe SARS-CoV-2 infection. TCRdb re-called the 5' RACE reads with MiXCR, one entry per CDR3 protein. The sample has some 60,000 distinct CDR3 sequences; 8.9% are singletons. The sample consisted of whole blood. All receptors derive from an adult who was a healthcare worker with PCR-confirmed SARS-CoV-2 infection or an uninfected control (not recorded which).

In this sample, this clonotype turned up many times. The rearrangement uses TRBV14 and TRBJ1-5, with D uncertain. CDR1 SGHDN and CDR2 FVKESK come from the germline V gene. Trimming removed 3 bases from V and 6 bases from J, with 6 bases in between. This CDR3 is 12 amino acids long. The CDR3 is CASSHGSQPQHF. CDR3 sequence (DNA): TGTGCCAGCAGCCATGGGAGTCAGCCCCAGCATTTT. Using reference TRBV14 and TRBJ1-5 for the parts outside the CDR3, the full variable domain is EAGVTQFPSHSVIEKGQTVTLRCDPISGHDNLYWYRRVMGKEIKFLLHFVKESKQDESGMPNNRFLAERTGGTYSTLKVQPAELEDSGVYFCASSHGSQPQHFGDGTRLSIL.

This clonotype was found many times. The rearrangement uses TRBV28 and TRBJ1-2; D gene unclear. CDR1 MDHEN and CDR2 SYDVKM come from the germline V gene. Trimming cost V 3 bases and J 7 bases, with 6 bases left between them. CDR3 length equals 11 residues. Here the CDR3 DNA reads TGTGCCAGCAGTTTTCTTGGTGGCTACACCTTC. It translates to CASSFLGGYTF.

This clonotype was seen at least ten times. The genes are TRBV11-2 and TRBJ2-7; D is unresolved. The germline V and J ends were trimmed by 0 bases and 6 bases, with 9 bases remaining between them. CDR1 and CDR2 (germline): SGHAT, FQNNGV. CDR3 length: 13 amino acids. The CDR3 protein is CASSLEVVSEQYF. Here the CDR3 DNA reads TGTGCCAGCAGCTTAGAGGTAGTTTCCGAGCAGTACTTC.

The chain employs TRBV12-3 or TRBV12-4 and TRBJ2-5; a possible D gene is TRBD2 (7 bases). The V and J ends lost 6 bases and 2 bases respectively, with 16 bases between them. This CDR3 has 15 residues. CDR3 loop: CASSEGGVRQETQYF. The CDR3 nucleotides read TGTGCCAGCAGCGAGGGGGGGGTGCGGCAAGAGACCCAGTACTTC.

This clonotype was seen ten or more times. The rearrangement links TRBV12-3 or TRBV12-4 to TRBJ2-3, with a tentative D call TRBD1 (5 bases). CDR3 length equals 12 residues. Trimming cost V 6 bases and J 4 bases, with 8 bases left between them. The CDR3 is CASRGQADTQYF. CDR3 DNA: TGTGCCAGCAGGGGGCAAGCAGATACGCAGTATTTT.

This clonotype was detected only a few times. The rearrangement uses TRBV12-3 or TRBV12-4 and TRBJ2-4; the D is unclear. With 7 bases removed from V and 0 bases from J, the gap between germline ends came to 10 bases. This CDR3 spans 14 amino acids. The CDR3 DNA is TGTGCCAGCACCCGGACCTTAGCCAAAAACATTCAGTACTTC. It encodes CASTRTLAKNIQYF.

This clonotype occurred many times. The rearrangement joins TRBV21-1 to TRBJ2-7; the listed D gene, TRBD1, was not tested against the DNA. TRBV21-1 is a known pseudogene. This CDR3 is 15 amino acids long. The CDR3 region is CASSKVTDSSYEQYF. The CDR3 DNA follows: TGTGCCAGCAGCAAAGTGACGGACAGTTCCTACGAGCAGTACTTC.

This chain links TRBV27 with TRBJ2-3; D is possibly TRBD2 (6 bases). CDR1 is MNHEY, CDR2 SMNVEV, per germline (reference sequence). This CDR3 has 14 residues. The ends were cut back, 7 bases at V and 1 base at J, with 12 bases in the middle. DNA of the CDR3: TGTGCCAGCAATGGGGGGTACCGCACAGATACGCAGTATTTT. Its translation is CASNGGYRTDTQYF.

The table lists this clonotype with a few counts. This rearrangement joins TRBV12-3 or TRBV12-4 to TRBJ2-3, with D perhaps matching TRBD1 or TRBD2 (7 bases each). CDR3 length: 16 amino acids. V lost 6 bases and J lost 2, with 18 bases in between. The CDR3 spells CASSRQGGMPTDTQYF. The CDR3 DNA reads as TGTGCCAGCAGCCGACAGGGAGGGATGCCCACAGATACGCAGTATTTT.

This clonotype was counted ten times or more. The rearrangement links TRBV28 to TRBJ2-5; 7 bases match TRBD2. The V gene's germline CDR1 is MDHEN and CDR2 SYDVKM. The J segment lost 3 bases and the V segment lost 5 bases, leaving 9 bases of the junction unmatched. The CDR3 spans 15 residues. The CDR3 region has the DNA TGTGCCAGCAGTACCCTCGACAGCGGGAAAGAGACCCAGTACTTC. It translates to CASSTLDSGKETQYF.

This clonotype turned up a few times. V usage is TRBV24-1 and J usage is TRBJ2-6; D is unclear. This CDR3 region has 14 residues. Trimming removed 10 bases at V and 0 bases at J, with 9 bases between. In germline, CDR1 is KGHDR, CDR2 SFDVKD. CDR3 in amino acids: CATASSSGANVLTF. CDR3 bases: TGTGCCACTGCGTCGAGCTCTGGGGCCAACGTCCTGACTTTC.

This clonotype was picked up one time. One junction end does not reproduce the germline sequence, and a read error may be involved. The V call is TRBV19, the J call TRBJ2-1; TRBD2 matches at 13 bases. The CDR3 extends over 16 amino acids. CDR1 and CDR2 from the germline V gene are LNHDA and SQIVND (reference sequence). The CDR3 bases are TGTACCAGTAGTATGTGGACTAGCGGGAGTACCCATGAGCAGTTCTTC. This encodes CTSSMWTSGSTHEQFF.

This chain links TRBV11-3 with TRBJ2-3; D gene uncertain. Germline V gives CDR1 SGHNT, CDR2 YENEEA. V was trimmed by 2 bases and J by 3 bases, leaving 12 bases between them. The CDR3 has 15 amino acids. As DNA, the CDR3 is TGTGCCAGCAGCTTATCCCCCGGTGGGACAGATACGCAGTATTTT. This translates into CASSLSPGGTDTQYF.

The DNA for the CDR3 is TGTGCCAGTACATCAAGCGGGAGGAGCTACGAGCAGTACTTC. It encodes CASTSSGRSYEQYF. The chain joins TRBV7-9 to TRBJ2-7; TRBD2 matches at 9 bases. CDR3 length: 14 amino acids. Trimming took 9 bases from V and 3 from J; bases not matched to a gene: 9. CDR1 SEHNR and CDR2 FQNEAQ come from the germline V gene (reference sequence).

Ten or more counts support this clonotype. The V and J genes are TRBV28 and TRBJ2-3; a weak D match, TRBD2 (5 bases). There are 15 residues in the CDR3. Germline CDR1 reads MDHEN; CDR2 reads SYDVKM. V dropped 6 bases and J dropped 1 base, with 14 bases sitting between them. The CDR3 DNA reads TGTGCCAGCAGGAGGCGAGCGGAACGCACAGATACGCAGTATTTT. Protein product: CASRRRAERTDTQYF. The full variable domain, completed using reference TRBV28 and TRBJ2-3, is DVKVTQSSRYLVKRTGEKVFLECVQDMDHENMFWYRQDPGLGLRLIYFSYDVKMKEKGDIPEGYSVSREKKERFSLILESASTNQTSMYLCASRRRAERTDTQYFGPGTRLTVL.

At least ten counts were recorded for this clonotype. The chain joins TRBV25-1 to TRBJ1-4; weak D call: TRBD1 (6 bases). Germline V gene sequence: CDR1 MGHDK, CDR2 SYGVNS. With 2 bases removed from V and 6 bases from J, the gap between germline ends came to 13 bases. CDR3 size: 15 residues. The CDR3 coding sequence is TGTGCCAGCAGTGAAGGAAAGGGGGGCGATGAAAAACTGTTTTTT. It yields the protein CASSEGKGGDEKLFF.

The chain links TRBV4-2 to TRBJ1-2; possibly TRBD1 for D (5 bases). Germline loops: CDR1 LGHNA, CDR2 YNFKEQ. Trimming took off 3 bases at V and 5 bases at J, with 13 bases between the two ends. The CDR3 covers 14 residues. The CDR3 DNA sequence: TGTGCCAGCAGCCATAAGGGGCTTTCTTATGGCTACACCTTC. It codes for CASSHKGLSYGYTF.

In this sample, this clonotype turned up a few times. CDR3 coding DNA: TGCAGTGCTAGAGACCCCTATGAGGGGGGATCTAGCAATCAGCCCCAGCATTTT. Its protein product is CSARDPYEGGSSNQPQHF. V and J are TRBV20-1 and TRBJ1-5; D might be TRBD1 (6 bases). This CDR3 is built from 18 residues. Trimming took 0 bases from V and 0 from J, leaving 18 bases between them. Germline CDR1 DFQATT, CDR2 SNEGSKA (reference sequence).

This clonotype showed up many times. The gene calls are TRBV20-1 and TRBJ2-1, with TRBD2 as a possible D gene (6 bases). Looked up from germline, CDR1 is DFQATT and CDR2 is SNEGSKA (reference sequence). The CDR3 length is 15 residues. Trimming shortened V by 6 bases and J by 4 bases, and 19 bases separated the two germline ends. The CDR3 region is CSAAGPASSYNEQFF. CDR3 bases: TGCAGTGCCGCGGGACCGGCATCAAGTTACAATGAGCAGTTCTTC.

This clonotype came up a few times. The CDR3 protein is CASSGVAGRSEQFF. In DNA, the CDR3 is TGTGCCAGCAGCGGGGTAGCGGGAAGGAGTGAGCAGTTCTTC. V and J are TRBV9 and TRBJ2-1; 8 nucleotides agree with TRBD2. J gave up 9 bases and V 3 bases, and 8 bases lay outside the gene matches. Germline loops: CDR1 SGDLS, CDR2 YYNGEE. The CDR3 has 14 amino acids.